Sequencing of this T cell receptor beta chain was carried out in a study of shared clonotypes between healthy human individuals. Study results and caveats: In several donors, around 4.8% of naive CD4 clonotypes appeared in common.

Concerning this clone: The antigen is undetermined.

This CDR3 region has 13 residues. The germline V gene has CDR1 SNHLY and CDR2 FYNNEI. Unmatched junction bases numbered 2, after V lost 8 bases and J lost 3 bases. Naivety among CD8 cells was defined by CD45RO negativity and positive CCR7 selection, thereby excluding terminally differentiated effector memory CD45RA+ cells. Method: immunoSEQ multiplex PCR; TCRdb's copy keeps in-frame clones and lacks some. The data show over 2,000,000 clones, with just under 95% seen just once and about 1.7% held by the top ten. Sequencing was performed on naive CD8+ T cells from PBMCs. The sequence came from a man in his late teens or twenties in good health. Some clones in this sample may be carry-over from other donors' samples. This chain connects TRBV2 to TRBJ2-7; 12 bases map to TRBD2. The CDR3 region has the DNA TGTGCCAGCTGGACTAGCGGGAACTACGAGCAGTACTTC. Its protein is CASWTSGNYEQYF.